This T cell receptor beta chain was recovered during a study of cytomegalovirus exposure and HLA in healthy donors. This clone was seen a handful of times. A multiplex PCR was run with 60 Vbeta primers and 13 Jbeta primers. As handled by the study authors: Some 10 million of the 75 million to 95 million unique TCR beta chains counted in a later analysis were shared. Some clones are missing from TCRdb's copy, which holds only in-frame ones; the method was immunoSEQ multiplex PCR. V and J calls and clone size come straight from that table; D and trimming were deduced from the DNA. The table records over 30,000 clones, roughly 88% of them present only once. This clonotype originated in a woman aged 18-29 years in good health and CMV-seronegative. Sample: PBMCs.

DNA for the CDR3: TGTGCCAGCAGCTACCTTTACGGGGGGGCCCATGAGCAGTTCTTC. Its protein product is CASSYLYGGAHEQFF. The chain combines TRBV6-5 with TRBJ2-1; 8 nucleotides agree with TRBD2. Looked up from germline, CDR1 is MNHEY and CDR2 is SVGAGI. The CDR3 sequence is 15 residues long. Losses at the gene ends were 6 bases for V and 8 bases for J; bases not matched to a gene: 12.